The rows below give T cell receptor beta chains drawn from one sample of a study of glioma-infiltrating T cells. TCRdb independently ran MiXCR on the multiplex PCR reads; one entry per CDR3 protein. The data show approximately 190,000 distinct CDR3 sequences, around 32% seen once. The specimen sequenced was glioma tissue, nonneoplastic brain tissue, or PBMCs (not recorded which). The source is a human donor with low-grade glioma or glioblastoma, undergoing nonglioma brain surgery, or in good health (not recorded which). The conserved cysteine and the conserved F or W are not part of the CDR3 here.

>15|TRBV20-1|TRBJ2-5
SARDKQGLAGAETQY
>14|TRBV4-3|TRBJ2-2
ASSQSRKGVTGELF
>15|TRBV10-3|TRBJ2-2
AISEIGSGGFTGELF
>10|TRBV6-1|TRBJ1-1
ASADPNTEAF
>11|TRBV12-3/TRBV12-4|TRBJ1-2
ASSPRNPRGYT
>13|TRBV20-1|TRBJ2-5
SASRPGQSKETQY
>11|TRBV6-2/TRBV6-3|TRBJ1-2
ASSYRDNYGYT
>14|TRBV4-2|TRBJ1-5
ASSQRETASNQPQH
>14|TRBV7-2|TRBJ2-1
ASRIVGVESYNEQF
>9|TRBV19|TRBJ1-1
ASSRQGVAF
>15|TRBV27|TRBJ2-5
ASRPGQGEWFQETQY
>11|TRBV24-1|TRBJ2-3
ATRGESTDTQY
>11|TRBV20-1|TRBJ2-3
SAPSGTADTQY
>13|TRBV11-1|TRBJ2-5
ASSPLGGTQETQY
>13|TRBV9|TRBJ1-4
ASSFLAGGSEKLF
>12|TRBV3-1|TRBJ2-7
ASRLRTGANEQY
>14|TRBV27|TRBJ1-4
ASSPYNGGGGEKLF
>9|TRBV5-1|TRBJ2-1
ASRGHNEQF
>10|TRBV28|TRBJ2-1
ASSWGDGEQF
>16|TRBV7-9|TRBJ2-5
ASSPRLAGRFRQETQY
>12|TRBV20-1|TRBJ1-5
SARGLISNQPQH
>12|TRBV14|TRBJ2-7
ASSQDRMFHEQY
>13|TRBV28|TRBJ1-5
ASSTTDRVGETQH
>12|TRBV29-1|TRBJ2-1
SSRLLGENNEQF
>9|TRBV6-6|TRBJ2-1
ASNDEWREQ
>12|TRBV19|TRBJ2-7
ASRTSGSSYEQY
>14|TRBV28|TRBJ2-1
ASSSASGAGGNEQF
>18|TRBV4-1|TRBJ2-1
ASSQDPPPGAGQTYNEQF
>18|TRBV12-3/TRBV12-4|TRBJ2-3
ASSAEALLMTGPITDTQY
>13|TRBV7-2|TRBJ2-7
ASSPTNGGHHEQY
>13|TRBV19|TRBJ2-1
ASSPARGSYNEQF
>14|TRBV27|TRBJ2-3
ASTGYDRTSTDTQY
>13|TRBV9|TRBJ2-3
ASSLSGSSTDTQY
>12|TRBV20-1|TRBJ2-2
SATDRVDTGELF
>12|TRBV20-1|TRBJ2-7
SASLVGTTYEQY
>11|TRBV30|TRBJ2-7
AWKQGPIGEQY
>11|TRBV6-2/TRBV6-3|TRBJ1-1
ASSRSGGTEAF
>15|TRBV5-6|TRBJ2-7
ASSLGTSGIPPYEQY
>11|TRBV4-1|TRBJ2-5
ASSQDRPTGAH
>12|TRBV20-1|TRBJ2-1
SAPLRLAGGEQF
>14|TRBV29-1|TRBJ2-1
SVVDSGRPRHNEQF
>12|TRBV28|TRBJ2-1
ASSPISGRHEQF